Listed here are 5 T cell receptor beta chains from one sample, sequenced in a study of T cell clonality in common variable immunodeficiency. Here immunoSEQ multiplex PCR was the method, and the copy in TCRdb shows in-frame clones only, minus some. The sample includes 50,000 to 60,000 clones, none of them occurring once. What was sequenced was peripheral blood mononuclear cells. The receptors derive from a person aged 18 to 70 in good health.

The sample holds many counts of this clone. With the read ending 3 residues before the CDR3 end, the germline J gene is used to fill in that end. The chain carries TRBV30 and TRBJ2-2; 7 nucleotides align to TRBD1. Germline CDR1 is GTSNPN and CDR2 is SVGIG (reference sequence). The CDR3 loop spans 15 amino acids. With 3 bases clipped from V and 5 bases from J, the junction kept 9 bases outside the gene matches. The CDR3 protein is CAWRRQGRGTGELFF. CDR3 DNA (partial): TGTGCCTGGAGGCGACAGGGAAGAGGTACCGGGGAG.

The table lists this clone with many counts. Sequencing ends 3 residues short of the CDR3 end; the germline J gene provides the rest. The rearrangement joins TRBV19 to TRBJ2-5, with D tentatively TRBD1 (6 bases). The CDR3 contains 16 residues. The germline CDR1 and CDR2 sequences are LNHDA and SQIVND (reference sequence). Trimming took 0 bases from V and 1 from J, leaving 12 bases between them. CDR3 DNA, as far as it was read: TGTGCCAGTAGTATAGAGGGGCGCAGGGGCCAAGAGACC. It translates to CASSIEGRRGQET. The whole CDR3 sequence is CASSIEGRRGQETQYF.

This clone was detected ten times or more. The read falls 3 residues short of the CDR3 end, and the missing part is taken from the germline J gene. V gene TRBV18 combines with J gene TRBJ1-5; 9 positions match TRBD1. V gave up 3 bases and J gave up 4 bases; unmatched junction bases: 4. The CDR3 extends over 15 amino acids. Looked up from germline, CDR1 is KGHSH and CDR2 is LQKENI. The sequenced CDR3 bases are TGTGCCAGCTCACCCAGGGACAGGGAAAATCAGCCC. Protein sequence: CASSPRDRENQP. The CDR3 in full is CASSPRDRENQPQHF. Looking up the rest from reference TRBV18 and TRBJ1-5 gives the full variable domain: NAGVMQNPRHLVRRRGQEARLRCSPMKGHSHVYWYRQLPEEGLKFMVYLQKENIIDESGMPKERFSAEFPKEGPSILRIQQVVRGDSAAYFCASSPRDRENQPQHFGDGTRLSIL.

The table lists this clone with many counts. CDR3 sequence: CSARTGSAFF. The DNA read from the CDR3 is TGCAGTGCAAGGACAGGGTCA. V gene TRBV20-1 combines with J gene TRBJ1-1; 8 nucleotides line up with TRBD1. The observed sequence ends 3 residues before the CDR3 terminus, with the missing tail filled in from the germline J gene. The CDR3 is 10 residues long. Germline assignment: CDR1 DFQATT and CDR2 SNEGSKA (reference sequence).

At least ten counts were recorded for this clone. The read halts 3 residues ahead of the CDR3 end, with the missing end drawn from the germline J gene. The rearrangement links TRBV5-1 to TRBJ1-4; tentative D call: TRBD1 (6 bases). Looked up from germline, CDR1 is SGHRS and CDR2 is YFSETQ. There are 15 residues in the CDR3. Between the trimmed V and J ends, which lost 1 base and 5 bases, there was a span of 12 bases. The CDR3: CASSLNPQGNEKLFF. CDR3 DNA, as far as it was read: TGCGCCAGCAGCTTGAATCCACAGGGCAATGAAAAA.